This TCR beta chain was sequenced for a study of shared clonotypes between healthy human individuals. General observations from the study: An anticipated effect of sequencing depth on clonotype sharing among donors was recognized. Around 4.7% was the fraction of naive CD4 clonotypes found shared across a few donors. Sampling used blood alone; tissue repertoires probably differ. What naive subsets generally showed was a larger estimated richness than memory subsets showed.

Method: immunoSEQ multiplex PCR; TCRdb's copy keeps in-frame clones and lacks some. The sample contains a few million clones, under 97% of which appear only once. A note on this clone: Its antigen is unidentified.

Trimming took 2 bases from V and 7 from J, leaving 15 bases between them. Germline loops: CDR1 MNHEY, CDR2 SVGAGI. There are 14 residues in the CDR3. The chain has TRBV6-5 and TRBJ2-7; D may be TRBD1 or TRBD2 (6 bases each). Specimen: naive CD4+ T cells sorted from blood. Subset in this sample: CD45RA+ positively selected. The source is a man aged 18 to 29 in good health. Here the CDR3 DNA reads TGTGCCAGCAGTTACGGGGGGCCCGGATGGGAGCAGTACTTC. This gives the protein CASSYGGPGWEQYF.